These 17 T cell receptor beta chains were sequenced from one sample in a study of blood T cell repertoires in COVID-19. The table came from immunoSEQ multiplex PCR; TCRdb's copy has only in-frame clones and leaves some out. The sample contains under 300,000 clones, over 65% of which appear only once. Sequencing used peripheral blood. These receptor sequences come from a man aged 55 to 70 who had recovered from COVID-19.

The V gene is TRBV12-3 or TRBV12-4, the J gene TRBJ1-1; D not resolved. Trimming cost V 5 bases and J 7 bases, with 8 bases left between them. The CDR3 totals 11 residues. The CDR3 sequence is CASSHGFEAFF. As DNA, the CDR3 is TGTGCCAGCAGTCACGGTTTTGAAGCTTTCTTT.

The chain recombines TRBV15 with TRBJ1-2; 10 bases align to TRBD1. V was pared by 1 base and J by 0 bases, with 2 bases of the junction left unmatched. This CDR3 comprises 16 residues. CDR1 and CDR2 from the germline V gene are LNHNV and YYDKDF (reference sequence). The CDR3 DNA is TGTGCCACCAGCAGAGGACAGGGGGCTGCTAACTATGGCTACACCTTC. Translated, it gives CATSRGQGAANYGYTF.

Written as DNA, the CDR3 is TGTGCCAGCAGTAAGGGGCTAGCGGCTAGCACAGATACGCAGTATTTT. Translated: CASSKGLAASTDTQYF. The rearrangement uses TRBV2 and TRBJ2-3, with 7 bases lining up with TRBD2. V dropped 5 bases and J dropped 0; count of bases not matched to a gene: 8. Germline CDR1 and CDR2: SNHLY and FYNNEI. CDR3 size: 16 residues.

The chain employs TRBV5-1 and TRBJ1-4; 7 nucleotides agree with TRBD1. V lost 6 bases to trimming and J lost 8 bases; unmatched junction nucleotides: 13. The CDR3 runs to 15 residues. Germline CDR1 SGHRS, CDR2 YFSETQ. This CDR3 reads CASTPTGSSEEKLFF. CDR3 bases: TGCGCCAGCACCCCGACAGGGAGTAGCGAAGAAAAACTGTTTTTT. The full variable domain, with the rest looked up from reference TRBV5-1 and TRBJ1-4, is KAGVTQTPRYLIKTRGQQVTLSCSPISGHRSVSWYQQTPGQGLQFLFEYFSETQRNKGNFPGRFSGRQFSNSRSEMNVSTLELGDSALYLCASTPTGSSEEKLFFGSGTQLSVL.

The CDR3 DNA reads TGTGCCAGCTCACCACTACAGGGGGAAGCCTACGAGCAGTACTTC. Protein product: CASSPLQGEAYEQYF. The V and J genes are TRBV18 and TRBJ2-7; 8 positions agree with TRBD1. Per the germline V gene, CDR1 is KGHSH and CDR2 is LQKENI. V lost 1 base to trimming and J lost 2 bases; unmatched junction nucleotides: 4. The CDR3 has 15 amino acids.

This chain links TRBV15 with TRBJ1-1; 10 nucleotides match TRBD1. This CDR3 has 15 amino acids. J was trimmed by 1 base and V by 6 bases; bases with no gene match: 5. The germline V gene has CDR1 LNHNV and CDR2 YYDKDF (reference sequence). DNA of the CDR3: TGTGCCACCAGGGGGGGACAGGGGAAGAACACTGAAGCTTTCTTT. Translating it yields CATRGGQGKNTEAFF. The full variable domain, with the rest looked up from reference TRBV15 and TRBJ1-1, is DAMVIQNPRYQVTQFGKPVTLSCSQTLNHNVMYWYQQKSSQAPKLLFHYYDKDFNNEADTPDNFQSRRPNTSFCFLDIRSPGLGDTAMYLCATRGGQGKNTEAFFGQGTRLTVV.

The chain employs TRBV5-4 and TRBJ1-2; weak D call: TRBD1 (6 bases). V was shortened by 4 bases and J by 4 bases, with 11 bases between the two germline ends. The CDR3 contains 13 residues. The germline V gene has CDR1 SGHNT and CDR2 YYREEE (reference sequence). This CDR3 is CASSNDRLYGYTF. Written as DNA, the CDR3 is TGTGCCAGCAGCAATGACAGGCTCTATGGCTACACCTTC.

Worth noting for this clone: This specimen includes other DNA sequences encoding the same CDR3. The chain has TRBV5-1 and TRBJ2-7, with D possibly TRBD1 on 6 matching bases. V was shortened by 0 bases and J by 4 bases, with 8 bases between the two germline ends. The germline V gene has CDR1 SGHRS and CDR2 YFSETQ. The CDR3 is 13 amino acids. CDR3 sequence reads: CASSLARGYEQYF. CDR3 sequence (DNA): TGCGCCAGCAGCTTGGCCAGGGGATACGAGCAGTACTTC.

The chain combines TRBV3-1 (or the pseudogene TRBV3-2) with TRBJ2-3; 11 nucleotides match TRBD2. V was clipped by 6 bases and J by 4 bases; unmatched bases: 3. The germline V gene encodes CDR1 LGHDT and CDR2 YNNKEL (reference sequence). The CDR3 is made up of 14 amino acids. In DNA, the CDR3 is TGTGCCAGCAGGGGGACTAGCGGATCAGATACGCAGTATTTT. This sequence encodes CASRGTSGSDTQYF.

The V call is TRBV7-6, the J call TRBJ2-1; 7 bases are a match to TRBD1. This CDR3 is 16 amino acids long. V dropped 5 bases and J dropped 4; count of bases not matched to a gene: 11. Germline CDR1 is SGHVS and CDR2 is FNYEAQ. As DNA, the CDR3 is TGTGCCAGCAGCCCGCGGCAGGACAGGATATACAATGAGCAGTTCTTC. This codes for CASSPRQDRIYNEQFF.

Here the CDR3 reads CASSIIAGGTGELFF. The CDR3, as DNA: TGTGCCAGTAGTATTATTGCAGGTGGCACCGGGGAGCTGTTTTTT. The chain has TRBV19 and TRBJ2-2, with no clear D. Trimming pared 3 bases from V and 4 bases from J, leaving 12 bases between. The CDR3 sequence is 15 residues long. Germline V lookup: CDR1 LNHDA, CDR2 SQIVND (reference sequence).

This chain links TRBV7-9 with TRBJ1-6; 7 positions agree with TRBD1. The CDR3 extends over 14 amino acids. Germline loops: CDR1 SEHNR, CDR2 FQNEAQ (reference sequence). V lost 1 base and J lost 9; bases outside the gene matches: 3. In nucleotides, the CDR3 is TGTGCCAGCAGCTTAGGGTCAGGGGGTTCACCCCTCCACTTT. It codes for CASSLGSGGSPLHF. The full variable domain, in which reference TRBV7-9 and TRBJ1-6 provide the parts outside the CDR3, is DTGVSQNPRHKITKRGQNVTFRCDPISEHNRLYWYRQTLGQGPEFLTYFQNEAQLEKSRLLSDRFSAERPKGSFSTLEIQRTEQGDSAMYLCASSLGSGGSPLHFGNGTRLTVT.

The chain employs TRBV15 and TRBJ2-3; D unresolved. This CDR3 region has 14 residues. Trimming took 1 base from V and 1 from J, leaving 6 bases between them. CDR1 is LNHNV and CDR2 is YYDKDF in the germline V gene (reference sequence). CDR3 region: CATSRVPGTDTQYF. The CDR3, as DNA: TGTGCCACCAGCAGAGTGCCGGGCACAGATACGCAGTATTTT.

The genes are TRBV5-8 and TRBJ1-4; possible D gene TRBD1, 6 bases. The CDR3 has 16 residues. Germline V lookup: CDR1 SGHTS, CDR2 YDEGEE. V was pared by 3 bases and J by 8 bases, with 20 bases between. CDR3 in DNA: TGTGCCAGCAGCTCCAGCTATCGATTAACAGGGGAAAAACTGTTTTTT. It codes for CASSSSYRLTGEKLFF.

V and J are TRBV30 and TRBJ2-2; a weak D match, TRBD1 (5 bases). CDR3 length equals 13 residues. V lost 3 bases and J 4 bases, leaving 9 bases between the germline ends. From germline, CDR1 is GTSNPN and CDR2 SVGIG (reference sequence). In nucleotides, the CDR3 is TGTGCCTGGAGGCTACAGGTCACCGGGGAGCTGTTTTTT. This codes for CAWRLQVTGELFF.

The chain carries TRBV6-6 and TRBJ2-7; the match to TRBD1 covers 7 bases. V gave up 2 bases and J gave up 2 bases; unmatched junction bases: 3. The CDR3 covers 14 residues. Germline CDR1 reads MNHNY; CDR2 reads SVGAGI (reference sequence). CDR3 nucleotide sequence: TGTGCCAGCAGTTACGACAGGGCAACCTACGAGCAGTACTTC. This sequence encodes CASSYDRATYEQYF.

This rearrangement joins TRBV5-1 to TRBJ2-1; TRBD2 matches at 8 bases. Germline V gives CDR1 SGHRS, CDR2 YFSETQ. The CDR3 spans 15 residues. V lost 0 bases, J lost 3 bases, and 2 bases stayed unmatched. The CDR3, as DNA: TGCGCCAGCAGCTTGGCGGGGACTAGCTACAATGAGCAGTTCTTC. Amino acid sequence: CASSLAGTSYNEQFF.